One sample yielded the 11 T cell receptor beta chains listed below, sequenced in a study of shared clonotypes between healthy human individuals. Libraries were prepared by immunoSEQ multiplex PCR; TCRdb keeps only in-frame clonotypes and omits some of them. The sample yields 600,000 to 750,000 clones, approximately 72% seen once. The sequenced material came from memory CD4+ T cells sorted from blood. Subset defined: CD45RA-negative fraction. Every receptor here comes from a woman in her 30s in good health.

The CDR3 region is CASSTTTGAYEQYF. CDR3 in DNA: TGTGCCAGCAGCACAACCACAGGAGCCTACGAGCAGTACTTC. This sequence joins TRBV5-6 and TRBJ2-7; the D gene is possibly TRBD1 (5 bases). V lost 4 bases and J lost 2, with 13 bases in between. The CDR3 loop spans 14 amino acids. Germline V gene lookup returns CDR1 SGHDT and CDR2 YYEEEE. The whole variable domain, remainder taken from reference TRBV5-6 and TRBJ2-7, is DAGVTQSPTHLIKTRGQQVTLRCSPKSGHDTVSWYQQALGQGPQFIFQYYEEEERQRGNFPDRFSGHQFPNYSSELNVNALLLGDSALYLCASSTTTGAYEQYFGPGTRLTVT.

The chain combines TRBV7-2 with TRBJ1-2; D call uncertain. Germline assignment: CDR1 SGHTA and CDR2 FQGNSA. CDR3 size: 14 residues. Trimming shortened V by 5 bases and J by 2 bases, and 12 bases separated the two germline ends. The CDR3 DNA is TGTGCCAGCAGCCCTTCGGACGGGAACTATGGCTACACCTTC. Translation: CASSPSDGNYGYTF.

CDR3 DNA: TGTGCCTGGATTCCGGGACACCCGGAGGCCGGGGAGCTGTTTTTT. Its translation is CAWIPGHPEAGELFF. The gene calls are TRBV30 and TRBJ2-2, with D possibly TRBD1 on 6 matching bases. Germline loops: CDR1 GTSNPN, CDR2 SVGIG (reference sequence). The CDR3 contains 15 residues. V lost 4 bases to trimming and J lost 6 bases, with 18 bases between them. Together with reference TRBV30 and TRBJ2-2, the CDR3 gives the full variable domain: SQTIHQWPATLVQPVGSPLSLECTVEGTSNPNLYWYRQAAGRGLQLLFYSVGIGQISSEVPQNLSASRPQDRQFILSSKKLLLSDSGFYLCAWIPGHPEAGELFFGEGSRLTVL.

The chain carries TRBV19 and TRBJ1-1; 9 bases fit TRBD1. The germline gives CDR1 LNHDA, CDR2 SQIVND (reference sequence). The CDR3 covers 16 residues. After removal of 4 bases from V and 3 bases from J, the junction contained 9 bases not matched to a gene. The chain's CDR3 is CASSTLRTGADTEAFF. Written as DNA, the CDR3 is TGTGCCAGTAGTACCCTCCGGACAGGGGCGGACACTGAAGCTTTCTTT.

This chain joins TRBV6-1 and TRBJ2-7; possible D gene TRBD2, 6 bases. V was cut by 1 base and J by 0 bases, with 10 bases left in between. This CDR3 comprises 15 residues. CDR1 is MNHNS, CDR2 SASEGT, per germline. CDR3 bases: TGTGCCAGCAGTGAAGGGAGGGGTAGCTCCTACGAGCAGTACTTC. Translation: CASSEGRGSSYEQYF.

The chain combines TRBV5-1 with TRBJ2-3; D remains ambiguous. The germline CDR1 and CDR2 sequences are SGHRS and YFSETQ. Trimming left V 4 bases short and J 2 bases short, with 5 bases between. This CDR3 is built from 12 residues. The CDR3: CASSTATDTQYF. The DNA for the CDR3 is TGCGCCAGCAGCACAGCCACAGATACGCAGTATTTT.

This chain links TRBV18 with TRBJ1-4, with 9 bases identical to TRBD1. The CDR3 spans 16 residues. Germline loops: CDR1 KGHSH, CDR2 LQKENI. V gave up 2 bases and J gave up 1 base; unmatched junction bases: 2. The CDR3 bases are TGTGCCAGCTCACCATCGACAGGGGGAACTAATGAAAAACTGTTTTTT. Encoded protein: CASSPSTGGTNEKLFF.

V and J are TRBV9 and TRBJ2-3; D may be TRBD2 (5 bases). The CDR3 extends over 15 amino acids. Trimming took 3 bases from V and 8 from J, leaving 19 bases between them. The germline V gene has CDR1 SGDLS and CDR2 YYNGEE. The chain's CDR3 is CASSALGETSFTQYF. The CDR3 nucleotides read TGTGCCAGCAGCGCCCTCGGGGAAACCTCGTTTACGCAGTATTTT. Using reference TRBV9 and TRBJ2-3 for the parts outside the CDR3, the full variable domain is DSGVTQTPKHLITATGQRVTLRCSPRSGDLSVYWYQQSLDQGLQFLIQYYNGEERAKGNILERFSAQQFPDLHSELNLSSLELGDSALYFCASSALGETSFTQYFGPGTRLTVL.

The chain couples TRBV18 to TRBJ2-7, with 7 positions matching TRBD2. Germline V gene sequence: CDR1 KGHSH, CDR2 LQKENI. J gave up 5 bases and V 3 bases, and 7 bases lay outside the gene matches. The CDR3 length is 14 residues. CDR3 region: CASSPPGLGHEQYF. DNA for the CDR3: TGTGCCAGCTCACCCCCCGGACTAGGTCACGAGCAGTACTTC.

The chain employs TRBV15 and TRBJ2-1; D is unresolved. The germline V and J ends were trimmed by 0 bases and 0 bases, with 12 bases remaining between them. CDR1 and CDR2 (germline): LNHNV, YYDKDF (reference sequence). The CDR3 is made up of 17 amino acids. CDR3 coding DNA: TGTGCCACCAGCAGAGATATGGACGGAAGCTCCTACAATGAGCAGTTCTTC. Its translation is CATSRDMDGSSYNEQFF.

This clone was seen only a few times. This chain links TRBV5-1 with TRBJ1-1, with a tentative D call TRBD1 (6 bases). The V end was cut by 0 bases, the J end by 2 bases, with 8 bases between. Per the germline V gene, CDR1 is SGHRS and CDR2 is YFSETQ. The CDR3 has 14 amino acids. The CDR3 nucleotides are TGCGCCAGCAGCTTGGAACAGGGTAACACTGAAGCTTTCTTT. Translating gives CASSLEQGNTEAFF.